These T cell receptor beta chains were read from a single sample in a study of shared clonotypes between healthy human individuals. Sequenced by immunoSEQ multiplex PCR; TCRdb stores in-frame clones only, minus some. The table records approximately 810,000 clones, 85% to 95% of them present only once. The sequencing sample was made of naive CD8+ T cells sorted from blood. The origin of the receptors is a man younger than 45 in good health. CDR3s include the opening cysteine and the closing phenylalanine or tryptophan. Each record gives: V gene, J gene, clone size, D gene, CDR3 protein, CDR3 DNA. D genes are given only for firm matches. A clone size is listed for some rows: how often the clone was seen (once, few, many), or a class if it is expanded.

TRBV27,TRBJ2-1,NA,TRBD2,CASLPPASGRANEQFF,TGTGCCAGCCTTCCCCCCGCTAGCGGGAGGGCCAATGAGCAGTTCTTC
TRBV27,TRBJ2-3,NA,TRBD1,CASSYLPGQKSTDTQYF,TGTGCCAGCAGTTACCTCCCGGGACAGAAGAGCACAGATACGCAGTATTTT
TRBV29-1,TRBJ2-7,NA,NA,CSVVVGPYYEQYF,TGCAGCGTTGTTGTAGGCCCATACTACGAGCAGTACTTC
TRBV4-1,TRBJ1-1,NA,NA,CASSQLFGEAEAFF,TGCGCCAGCAGCCAACTATTTGGGGAGGCAGAGGCTTTCTTT
TRBV5-6,TRBJ2-7,NA,TRBD1,CASSFGTGNSYEQYF,TGTGCCAGCAGCTTTGGGACAGGGAACTCCTACGAGCAGTACTTC
TRBV28,TRBJ2-1,NA,NA,CASSLETAYNEQFF,TGTGCCAGCAGTTTAGAGACAGCCTACAATGAGCAGTTCTTC
TRBV13,TRBJ2-7,once,NA,CASSLVGVWEQYF,TGTGCCAGCAGCTTAGTAGGAGTGTGGGAGCAGTACTTC
TRBV11-2,TRBJ2-2,NA,TRBD1,CASRPGTGSTGELFF,TGTGCCAGCAGGCCCGGGACAGGTTCAACCGGGGAGCTGTTTTTT
TRBV19,TRBJ2-1,NA,TRBD1,CASSRAFRGPWNEQFF,TGTGCCAGTAGTAGGGCATTCAGGGGGCCCTGGAATGAGCAGTTCTTC
TRBV19,TRBJ2-7,NA,TRBD1,CASRVRDRGYEQYF,TGTGCCAGTAGGGTCCGGGACAGGGGTTACGAGCAGTACTTC
TRBV7-2,TRBJ2-4,NA,NA,CASLTVAKNIQYF,TGTGCCAGCTTGACAGTAGCCAAAAACATTCAGTACTTC
TRBV28,TRBJ2-1,NA,TRBD2,CASSRGTSGRWTYNEQFF,TGTGCCAGCAGTCGGGGGACTAGCGGGAGATGGACCTACAATGAGCAGTTCTTC
TRBV14,TRBJ2-5,NA,NA,CASSPEVGVWAETQYF,TGTGCCAGCAGCCCCGAGGTTGGGGTTTGGGCGGAGACCCAGTACTTC
TRBV2,TRBJ2-1,NA,TRBD2,CASTLAGGTYNEQFF,TGTGCCAGCACGCTAGCGGGAGGGACCTACAATGAGCAGTTCTTC
TRBV11-3,TRBJ2-1,NA,TRBD2,CASSSWTSSNEQFF,TGTGCCAGCAGCTCCTGGACTAGCAGCAATGAGCAGTTCTTC
TRBV5-8,TRBJ2-7,NA,NA,CASSFVSREPYEQYF,TGTGCCAGCAGCTTCGTCTCGCGGGAACCCTACGAGCAGTACTTC
TRBV18,TRBJ2-7,NA,TRBD1,CASSLGDRAYEQYF,TGTGCCAGCTCATTAGGGGACAGGGCCTACGAGCAGTACTTC
TRBV27,TRBJ2-5,few,NA,CASSPIRGVETQYF,TGTGCCAGCAGCCCCATTAGAGGGGTTGAGACCCAGTACTTC
TRBV10-3,TRBJ2-7,many,NA,CAISTDSYEQYF,TGTGCCATCTCAACAGACTCCTACGAGCAGTACTTC
TRBV2,TRBJ2-3,NA,NA,CASSPGLQGTDTQYF,TGTGCCAGCAGTCCCGGCCTGCAGGGCACAGATACGCAGTATTTT
TRBV20-1,TRBJ2-7,NA,NA,CSARDAREQYF,TGCAGTGCTAGAGACGCCAGGGAGCAGTACTTC
TRBV28,TRBJ2-5,once,TRBD1,CASSFYSRGLETQYF,TGTGCCAGCAGTTTCTACAGCAGGGGGCTGGAGACCCAGTACTTC
TRBV6-1,TRBJ2-7,NA,NA,CASSQWGPPHEQYF,TGTGCCAGCAGCCAATGGGGGCCTCCCCACGAGCAGTACTTC
TRBV2,TRBJ2-1,NA,TRBD2,CASSDFASGSDEQFF,TGTGCCAGCAGTGATTTTGCTAGCGGTTCCGATGAGCAGTTCTTC
TRBV19,TRBJ2-1,once,TRBD1,CASSTGVIWTGVTNEQFF,TGTGCCAGTAGTACAGGGGTAATTTGGACAGGGGTTACCAATGAGCAGTTCTTC
TRBV14,TRBJ2-7,NA,NA,CASSHEHYEQYF,TGTGCCAGCAGCCATGAGCACTACGAGCAGTACTTC
TRBV19,TRBJ2-2,NA,TRBD2,CASSRTSGMSGELFF,TGTGCCAGTAGTCGGACTAGCGGGATGAGCGGGGAGCTGTTTTTT
TRBV7-2,TRBJ2-3,NA,NA,CASSLQETTSTDTQYF,TGTGCCAGCAGCTTACAGGAGACGACTAGCACAGATACGCAGTATTTT
TRBV7-2,TRBJ1-1,NA,NA,CASTHYGTEMIDHF,TGTGCCAGCACCCATTATGGGACGGAGATGATAGATCACTTT
TRBV15,TRBJ1-5,NA,NA,CATSRETGPEARQHF,TGTGCCACCAGCAGAGAAACGGGACCCGAGGCGAGGCAGCATTTT
TRBV27,TRBJ2-7,NA,TRBD2,CASSSGTSERTYEQYF,TGTGCCAGCAGTTCAGGGACTAGCGAGAGAACCTACGAGCAGTACTTC
TRBV27,TRBJ2-5,NA,NA,CASSFPGETQYF,TGTGCCAGCAGTTTCCCGGGGGAGACCCAGTACTTC
TRBV4-1,TRBJ2-1,NA,TRBD2,CASSQVAGVGYNEQFF,TGCGCCAGCAGCCAAGTAGCGGGAGTTGGGTACAATGAGCAGTTCTTC
TRBV28,TRBJ2-5,NA,NA,CASSSDEVRAGVHGETQYF,TGTGCCAGCAGTTCCGACGAGGTTCGGGCAGGGGTTCACGGGGAGACCCAGTACTTC
TRBV11-2,TRBJ2-4,NA,TRBD2,CASSGTGAGGINIQYF,TGTGCCAGCAGCGGAACGGGGGCGGGAGGAATAAACATTCAGTACTTC
TRBV4-1,TRBJ2-7,NA,TRBD1,CASSQGDRWVYF,TGCGCCAGCAGCCAAGGGGACAGGTGGGTGTACTTC
TRBV20-1,TRBJ1-5,NA,NA,CRGTTSQPQHF,TGCAGGGGGACAACTAGTCAGCCCCAGCATTTT
TRBV5-8,TRBJ2-7,NA,NA,CASSLAGAGYEQYF,TGTGCCAGCAGCTTGGCGGGGGCAGGTTACGAGCAGTACTTC
TRBV5-1,TRBJ2-7,NA,NA,CASSPLGFSYEQYF,TGCGCCAGCAGTCCCTTGGGGTTCAGCTACGAGCAGTACTTC
TRBV6-1,TRBJ2-1,NA,TRBD1,CASSEPGQGGFYEQFF,TGTGCCAGCAGTGAACCGGGACAGGGAGGGTTCTATGAGCAGTTCTTC
TRBV7-9,TRBJ2-3,NA,NA,CASSGDTDTQYF,TGTGCCAGCAGCGGGGACACAGATACGCAGTATTTT
TRBV9,TRBJ2-1,once,TRBD2,CASSVGLATEQFF,TGTGCCAGCAGCGTGGGACTAGCAACTGAGCAGTTCTTC
TRBV30,TRBJ1-2,NA,NA,CAWSVWEDYGYTF,TGTGCCTGGAGTGTTTGGGAGGACTATGGCTACACCTTC
TRBV27,TRBJ1-1,NA,TRBD1,CASSLGTGGNTEAFF,TGTGCCAGCAGTCTGGGTACAGGGGGGAACACTGAAGCTTTCTTT
TRBV11-3,TRBJ2-1,NA,NA,CASSLVRSSYNEQFF,TGTGCCAGCAGCTTAGTCAGGAGTTCCTACAATGAGCAGTTCTTC
TRBV27,TRBJ2-1,NA,NA,CASSFQSASVFFTSYNEQFF,TGTGCCAGCAGTTTCCAAAGCGCTAGCGTCTTTTTTACCTCCTACAATGAGCAGTTCTTC
TRBV16,TRBJ2-7,once,NA,CASSQSAGSGSSYEQYF,TGTGCCAGCAGCCAATCCGCGGGCAGCGGAAGCTCCTACGAGCAGTACTTC
TRBV19,TRBJ2-1,NA,NA,CASSTLEGNEQFF,TGTGCCAGTAGTACTCTAGAGGGCAATGAGCAGTTCTTC
TRBV6-6,TRBJ2-1,NA,NA,CASSYTQSTGHEQFF,TGTGCCAGCAGTTACACCCAATCCACGGGGCATGAGCAGTTCTTC
TRBV15,TRBJ2-1,NA,TRBD2,CATSRDLSGIYNEQFF,TGTGCCACCAGCAGAGATTTAAGCGGGATCTACAATGAGCAGTTCTTC